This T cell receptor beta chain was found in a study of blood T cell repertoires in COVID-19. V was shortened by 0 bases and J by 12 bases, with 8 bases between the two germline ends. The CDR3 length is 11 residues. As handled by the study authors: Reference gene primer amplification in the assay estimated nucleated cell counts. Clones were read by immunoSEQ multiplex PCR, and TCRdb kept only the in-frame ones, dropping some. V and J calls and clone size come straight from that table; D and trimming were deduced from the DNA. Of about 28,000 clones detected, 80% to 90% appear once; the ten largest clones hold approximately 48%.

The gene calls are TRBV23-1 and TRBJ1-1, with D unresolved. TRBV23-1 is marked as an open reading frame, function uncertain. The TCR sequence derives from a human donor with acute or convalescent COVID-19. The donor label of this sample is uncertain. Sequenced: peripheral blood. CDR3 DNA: TGCGCCAGCAGTCAATCTACATTTACTTTCTTT. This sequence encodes CASSQSTFTFF.